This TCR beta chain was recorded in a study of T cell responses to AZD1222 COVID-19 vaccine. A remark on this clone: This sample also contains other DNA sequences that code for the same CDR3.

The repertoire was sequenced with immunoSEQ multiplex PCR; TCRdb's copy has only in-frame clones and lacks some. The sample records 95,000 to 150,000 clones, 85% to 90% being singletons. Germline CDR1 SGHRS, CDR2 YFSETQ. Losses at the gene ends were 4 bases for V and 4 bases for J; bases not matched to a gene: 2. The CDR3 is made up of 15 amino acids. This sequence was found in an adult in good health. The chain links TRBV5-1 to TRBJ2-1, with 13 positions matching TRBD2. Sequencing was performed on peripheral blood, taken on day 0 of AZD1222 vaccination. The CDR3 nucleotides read TGCGCCAGCAGCCCGGGACTAGCGGGATACAATGAGCAGTTCTTC. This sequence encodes CASSPGLAGYNEQFF.